The present T cell receptor beta chain was sequenced within a study of blood T cell repertoires in COVID-19. Across the study: Collection of acute and convalescent COVID-19 samples took place in the United States, Italy and Spain. The analysed material was cDNA or gDNA that came from T cells, B-cell-depleted T cells, or PBMCs.

The length of the CDR3 is 16 residues. Germline V CDR1 and CDR2: SGHAT, FQNNGV. V was trimmed by 5 bases and J by 5 bases, leaving 21 bases between them. Authors' data handling: Cell counts per sample came from amplifying reference gene primers. Clones were read by immunoSEQ multiplex PCR, and TCRdb kept only the in-frame ones, dropping some. The V and J calls and clone size were taken over from that table, and D and trimming were inferred from the DNA. The repertoire consists of under 200,000 clones, with 75% to 90% occurring once and the leading ten covering less than 3.5%. Sequences were obtained from peripheral blood. This TCR was sampled from an older woman with acute or convalescent COVID-19. The chain is built from TRBV11-2 and TRBJ2-5, with D perhaps TRBD1 (5 bases). The CDR3 spells CASSHLPDSTLETQYF. The DNA for the CDR3 is TGTGCCAGCAGCCACCTTCCAGACAGTACGTTGGAGACCCAGTACTTC.